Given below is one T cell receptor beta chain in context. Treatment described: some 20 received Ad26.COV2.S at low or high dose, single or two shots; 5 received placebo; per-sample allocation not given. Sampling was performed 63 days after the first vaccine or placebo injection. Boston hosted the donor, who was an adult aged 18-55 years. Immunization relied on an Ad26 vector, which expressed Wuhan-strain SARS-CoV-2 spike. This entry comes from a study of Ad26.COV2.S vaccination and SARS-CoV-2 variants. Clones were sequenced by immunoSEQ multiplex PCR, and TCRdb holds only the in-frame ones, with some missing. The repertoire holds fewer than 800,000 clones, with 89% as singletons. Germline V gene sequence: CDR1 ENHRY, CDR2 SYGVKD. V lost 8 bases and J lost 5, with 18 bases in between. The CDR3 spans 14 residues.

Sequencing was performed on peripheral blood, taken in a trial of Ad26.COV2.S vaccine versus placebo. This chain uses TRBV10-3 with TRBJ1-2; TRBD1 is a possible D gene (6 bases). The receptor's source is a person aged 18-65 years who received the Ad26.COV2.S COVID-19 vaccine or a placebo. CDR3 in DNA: TGTGCCATCGGGGGGGGGCCGTTTAATTATGGCTACACCTTC. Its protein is CAIGGGPFNYGYTF.